One and the same sample provided the 21 T cell receptor beta chains below, sequenced in a study of T cells expressing NK-cell markers. TCRdb re-called the 5' RACE reads and shows each CDR3 protein once, DNA omitted. This repertoire comprises about half a million distinct CDR3 sequences; its ten largest clones make up 1.4%. The sample consisted of blood T cells: a sorted CD56 or NKG2C T cell subset, CD4+ or CD8+ T cells, or bulk PBMC T cells (not recorded which). Every receptor here comes from a woman aged 50 to 60 in good health.

The chain joins TRBV5-6 to TRBJ1-5; TCRdb's D gene call, TRBD1, goes unchecked for lack of DNA. CDR1 and CDR2 from the germline V gene are SGHDT and YYEEEE. The CDR3 sequence is 17 residues long. CDR3 sequence reads: CASSLRISGGVNQPQHF.

The chain has TRBV14 and TRBJ2-7; TCRdb's D call, TRBD2, is unchecked because there is no DNA. This CDR3 spans 16 amino acids. Per germline, CDR1 SGHDN and CDR2 FVKESK. The CDR3 loop reads CASSQDLKSGRYEQYF.

The chain couples TRBV10-3 to TRBJ2-1; TCRdb outputs TRBD1, but without DNA this stays unchecked. CDR1 and CDR2 from the germline V gene are ENHRY and SYGVKD. This CDR3 contains 16 residues. CDR3 in amino acids: CAIRPSVGTGGEEQFF.

This chain uses TRBV24-1 with TRBJ2-3; TCRdb calls TRBD1, which cannot be checked without DNA. The CDR3 consists of 16 residues. Germline V gene lookup returns CDR1 KGHDR and CDR2 SFDVKD. CDR3 sequence reads: CATSDLAGRGTDTQYF.

The chain links TRBV24-1 to TRBJ2-3; there is no DNA to check the TCRdb D call of TRBD2. Germline-derived CDR1 and CDR2 are KGHDR and SFDVKD. The CDR3 has 15 residues. This CDR3 reads CATSDLREPTDTQYF.

The V call is TRBV12-5, the J call TRBJ2-3; TCRdb indicates TRBD2, and absent DNA this call remains unverified. Per germline, CDR1 LGHNT and CDR2 FRNRAP. The CDR3 loop spans 19 amino acids. The chain's CDR3 is CASGLVLGLAGGSTDTQYF.

The chain carries TRBV6-5 and TRBJ1-1; with no DNA, the TCRdb D assignment of TRBD1 cannot be verified. From germline, CDR1 is MNHEY and CDR2 SVGAGI. The CDR3 totals 14 residues. CDR3 region: CASSKRQGNTEAFF.

The chain employs TRBV7-8 and TRBJ2-1. Germline V gene sequence: CDR1 SGHVS, CDR2 FQNEAQ. The CDR3 is 14 residues long. CDR3 amino acids: CASSSTTKSRGQFF.

The chain uses TRBV11-3 and TRBJ1-6; the TRBD1 assignment by TCRdb is unverifiable without DNA. The CDR3 is 14 residues long. Germline values: CDR1 SGHNT, CDR2 YENEEA. CDR3 protein: CASTWTGEASPLHF.

The V call is TRBV20-1, the J call TRBJ2-3; TCRdb designates TRBD1, a call that cannot be tested without DNA. There are 16 residues in the CDR3. The germline gives CDR1 DFQATT, CDR2 SNEGSKA (reference sequence). The CDR3 loop is CSAAKGGVPSTDTQYF.

The chain links TRBV24-1 to TRBJ1-2; TCRdb outputs TRBD1, but without DNA this stays unchecked. Germline V lookup: CDR1 KGHDR, CDR2 SFDVKD. The CDR3 loop spans 15 amino acids. CDR3 residues: CATSDSGQGAGGYTF.

The chain is built from TRBV24-1 and TRBJ2-7; TCRdb's D gene call, TRBD1, goes unchecked for lack of DNA. The germline CDR1 and CDR2 sequences are KGHDR and SFDVKD. The CDR3 totals 15 residues. The CDR3 reads CATSDSGQGAYEQYF.

The genes are TRBV7-9 and TRBJ2-7; TCRdb reports TRBD1, a call that lacks DNA to check it against. This CDR3 has 16 amino acids. In germline, CDR1 is SEHNR, CDR2 FQNEAQ (reference sequence). The CDR3 region is CASSSTHGLGDYEQYF.

The chain couples TRBV5-1 to TRBJ2-7; with no DNA, the TCRdb D assignment of TRBD1 cannot be verified. Germline V gene sequence: CDR1 SGHRS, CDR2 YFSETQ. The length of the CDR3 is 15 residues. The CDR3 loop reads CASSLFTGVIYEQYF.

The CDR3 sequence is CASSQYRQETQYF. This chain links TRBV4-1 with TRBJ2-5; TCRdb names TRBD1, which stays unverified in the absence of DNA. CDR3 length: 13 residues. The germline V gene encodes CDR1 MGHRA and CDR2 YSYEKL.

CDR3 sequence: CASSRVRLAQDGYTGELFF. The genes are TRBV5-1 and TRBJ2-2; the D gene TCRdb calls, TRBD2, cannot be checked with no DNA. The germline gives CDR1 SGHRS, CDR2 YFSETQ. The CDR3 is 19 amino acids. The full variable domain, completed using reference TRBV5-1 and TRBJ2-2, is KAGVTQTPRYLIKTRGQQVTLSCSPISGHRSVSWYQQTPGQGLQFLFEYFSETQRNKGNFPGRFSGRQFSNSRSEMNVSTLELGDSALYLCASSRVRLAQDGYTGELFFGEGSRLTVL.

The chain carries TRBV6-5 and TRBJ2-7; TCRdb names TRBD2, which stays unverified in the absence of DNA. The CDR3 consists of 14 residues. CDR1 is MNHEY, CDR2 SVGAGI, per germline. This chain's CDR3 is CASSTSGMNYEQYF.

The chain is built from TRBV12-3 or TRBV12-4 and TRBJ2-1; TCRdb's D call, TRBD2, is unchecked because there is no DNA. The CDR3 has 18 residues. CDR3 sequence reads: CASSPASQGPSFYNEQFF.

V usage is TRBV12-3 or TRBV12-4 and J usage is TRBJ1-5; absent DNA, TCRdb's TRBD1 call cannot be checked. This CDR3 spans 14 amino acids. The CDR3 region is CASSPGTGFQPQHF.

The chain combines TRBV7-8 with TRBJ1-3. Germline CDR1 and CDR2: SGHVS and FQNEAQ. The CDR3 runs 17 residues. The CDR3 region is CASSSAASQILGNTIYF. Variable domain in full (rest from reference TRBV7-8 and TRBJ1-3): GAGVSQSPRYKVAKRGQDVALRCDPISGHVSLFWYQQALGQGPEFLTYFQNEAQLDKSGLPSDRFFAERPEGSVSTLKIQRTQQEDSAVYLCASSSAASQILGNTIYFGEGSWLTVV.

The V call is TRBV4-1, the J call TRBJ1-2. This CDR3 region has 12 residues. Germline V CDR1 and CDR2: MGHRA, YSYEKL. The CDR3 here is CASSQGFYGYTF.